Following are 6 T cell receptor beta chains from one sample sequenced in a study of Tregs in tolerant kidney transplant recipients. Clones were read by immunoSEQ multiplex PCR, and TCRdb kept only the in-frame ones, dropping some. The sample holds roughly 99,000 clones, approximately 93% seen once. The specimen was CD4+ T cells from blood, collected before the transplant. The receptor set was obtained from a human donor who received a combined kidney and bone marrow transplant.

This sequence joins TRBV27 and TRBJ1-1; the match to TRBD1 covers 10 bases. CDR1 MNHEY and CDR2 SMNVEV come from the germline V gene (reference sequence). The CDR3 length is 15 residues. V gave up 4 bases and J gave up 3 bases; unmatched junction bases: 5. CDR3: CASSSWDRGYTEAFF. CDR3 DNA: TGTGCCAGCAGTTCATGGGACAGGGGCTACACTGAAGCTTTCTTT.

V and J are TRBV25-1 and TRBJ2-5, with D tentatively TRBD1 (6 bases). There are 15 residues in the CDR3. Trimming pared 1 base from V and 2 bases from J, leaving 11 bases between. Germline CDR1 MGHDK, CDR2 SYGVNS. CDR3 loop: CASSELTGPQETQYF. The CDR3, as DNA: TGTGCCAGCAGTGAATTGACAGGACCACAAGAGACCCAGTACTTC.

The chain's CDR3 is CASSQTFTYQETQYF. Written as DNA, the CDR3 is TGCGCCAGCAGCCAAACATTTACGTACCAAGAGACCCAGTACTTC. This chain uses TRBV4-1 with TRBJ2-5; D unresolved. CDR3 length: 15 residues. Germline CDR1 reads MGHRA; CDR2 reads YSYEKL. V lost 2 bases and J lost 0, with 10 bases in between.

The V call is TRBV28, the J call TRBJ1-2, with 9 nucleotides matching TRBD1. Germline CDR1 and CDR2: MDHEN and SYDVKM. With V trimmed by 7 bases and J by 4 bases, 7 bases remained unmatched. The CDR3 has 14 residues. The CDR3: CASTFTGGGYGYTF. The CDR3 DNA is TGTGCCAGCACCTTCACAGGGGGCGGCTATGGCTACACCTTC.

This chain links TRBV4-2 with TRBJ2-1; 8 bases fit TRBD2. The CDR3 extends over 17 amino acids. The J segment lost 4 bases and the V segment lost 3 bases, leaving 11 bases of the junction unmatched. Per the germline V gene, CDR1 is LGHNA and CDR2 is YNFKEQ. This CDR3 is CASSHPPGGRTYNEQFF. DNA for the CDR3: TGTGCCAGCAGCCACCCTCCGGGCGGGAGGACGTACAATGAGCAGTTCTTC.

CDR3 sequence reads: CASSETGGSTDTQYF. Written as DNA, the CDR3 is TGTGCCAGCAGCGAAACAGGGGGTAGCACAGATACGCAGTATTTT. J is TRBJ2-3 and V is TRBV6-4, with 8 bases that match TRBD1. This CDR3 has 15 amino acids. Germline CDR1 is MRHNA and CDR2 is SNTAGT. Trimming at V came to 6 bases and at J to 0 bases, leaving 5 bases not matched to a gene.